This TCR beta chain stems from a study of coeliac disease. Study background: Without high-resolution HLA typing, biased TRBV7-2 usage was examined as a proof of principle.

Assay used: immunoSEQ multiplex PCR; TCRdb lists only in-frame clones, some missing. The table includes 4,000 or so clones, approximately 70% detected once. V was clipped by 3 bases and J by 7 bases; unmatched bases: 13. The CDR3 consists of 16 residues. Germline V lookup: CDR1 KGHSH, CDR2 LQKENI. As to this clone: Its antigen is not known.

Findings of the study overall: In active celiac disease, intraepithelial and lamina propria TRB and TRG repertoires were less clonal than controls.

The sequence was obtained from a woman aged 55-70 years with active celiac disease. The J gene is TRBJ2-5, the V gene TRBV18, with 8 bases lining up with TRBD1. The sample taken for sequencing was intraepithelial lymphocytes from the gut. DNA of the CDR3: TGTGCCAGCTCACCCTCAGGGGGCGCGATGAAAGTGACCCAGTACTTC. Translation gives CASSPSGGAMKVTQYF.